This passage covers 27 T cell receptor beta chains from one sample sequenced in a study of metastatic and nonmetastatic thyroid tumors. Not a single patient had been given any form of treatment at any point before undergoing thyroid surgery. TCRdb used MiXCR to call clones anew from the PCR reads. The sample has approximately 29,000 clones, around a sixth seen once. The sequenced sample consisted of blood. Receptors originate from a female donor with papillary thyroid cancer or a benign thyroid nodule (not recorded which). Some clones in this sample may be carry-over from other donors' samples.

The rearrangement uses TRBV6-1 and TRBJ2-2, with D possibly TRBD1 on 5 matching bases. The CDR3 spans 15 residues. CDR1 and CDR2 from the germline V gene are MNHNS and SASEGT. Trimming shortened V by 2 bases and J by 3 bases, and 10 bases separated the two germline ends. Here the CDR3 DNA reads TGTGCCAGCAGTGAAAAACCAGGGTACACCGGGGAGCTGTTTTTT. Its translation is CASSEKPGYTGELFF.

The table lists this clone with a few counts. This chain joins TRBV6-5 and TRBJ2-2; D uncertain. The V end was cut by 9 bases, the J end by 0 bases, with 8 bases between. Germline V gene sequence: CDR1 MNHEY, CDR2 SVGAGI. This CDR3 comprises 13 residues. In nucleotides, the CDR3 is TGTGCCAGTCAGATAACGAACACCGGGGAGCTGTTTTTT. This codes for CASQITNTGELFF.

This clone was found a few times. This rearrangement joins TRBV19 to TRBJ1-4, with 7 bases fitting TRBD1. Trimming at V came to 4 bases and at J to 4 bases, leaving 3 bases not matched to a gene. The CDR3 is made up of 14 amino acids. Germline CDR1 is LNHDA and CDR2 is SQIVND (reference sequence). The DNA of the CDR3 is TGTGCCAGTAGTAGGGGACAGCTTAATGAAAAACTGTTTTTT. Protein: CASSRGQLNEKLFF.

This clone occurred many times. The V gene is TRBV12-3 or TRBV12-4, the J gene TRBJ2-3; either TRBD1 or TRBD2 may fit D (5 bases each). Trimming shortened V by 3 bases and J by 3 bases, and 10 bases separated the two germline ends. The CDR3 totals 14 residues. CDR3 region: CASSFWGITDTQYF. In DNA form, the CDR3 reads TGTGCCAGCAGTTTTTGGGGGATAACAGATACGCAGTATTTT.

The genes are TRBV20-1 and TRBJ2-7; D remains unclear. Germline V gene data show CDR1 as DFQATT and CDR2 as SNEGSKA (reference sequence). Trimming removed 5 bases from V and 0 bases from J, with 11 bases in between. This CDR3 is built from 13 residues. The CDR3 nucleotides read TGCAGTGCTCGCATTGGGAACTCCTACGAGCAGTACTTC. It is translated as CSARIGNSYEQYF.

The J gene is TRBJ1-2, the V gene TRBV27; D perhaps matches TRBD1 (5 bases). The ends were cut back, 4 bases at V and 10 bases at J, with 19 bases in the middle. The CDR3 extends over 14 amino acids. Germline CDR1 MNHEY, CDR2 SMNVEV (reference sequence). In nucleotides, the CDR3 is TGTGCCAGCAGTTCCCTGACAGTGGTGAGTGTCTACACCTTC. Translating gives CASSSLTVVSVYTF.

This clone was found many times. The rearrangement links TRBV30 to TRBJ2-3, with 11 bases aligning to TRBD1. The CDR3 is 16 amino acids. Per the germline V gene, CDR1 is GTSNPN and CDR2 is SVGIG (reference sequence). The ends lost 0 bases at V and 1 base at J; junction bases unmatched: 3. The CDR3 here is CAWSVGQGARTDTQYF. Written as DNA, the CDR3 is TGTGCCTGGAGTGTAGGACAGGGGGCACGCACAGATACGCAGTATTTT.

This clone has just a few counts. A read error may explain this, as a much larger clone is one base away. The same CDR3 also results from other DNA sequences found in this sample. The rearrangement links TRBV5-1 to TRBJ2-3, with unresolved D. The germline V gene encodes CDR1 SGHRS and CDR2 YFSETQ. The CDR3 is 12 amino acids. The CDR3 bases are TGCGCCAGCAGCCCTCCCACAGATACACAGTATTTT. Translation gives CASSPPTDTQYF.

This clone was seen at least ten times. Since a much larger clone is just one base distant, this may be a read error. The rearrangement links TRBV7-3 to TRBJ2-7, with a weak D call TRBD1 (5 bases). Germline V lookup: CDR1 SGHTA, CDR2 FQGTGA. CDR3 length: 15 amino acids. CDR3 region: CASSPLPTASHEQYF. As DNA, the CDR3 is TGTGCCAGCAGCCCCCTTCCGACAGCCTCCCACGAGCAGTACTTC.

This clone was seen at least ten times. This chain connects TRBV3-1 to TRBJ2-1; no clear D. V shed 0 bases and J shed 10 bases, with 13 bases lying between them. The germline V gene encodes CDR1 LGHDT and CDR2 YNNKEL (reference sequence). CDR3 length: 14 residues. For the CDR3, the DNA is TGTGCCAGCAGCCAAGAGGTTGGCAGCTGGGAGCAGTTCTTC. Amino acids: CASSQEVGSWEQFF.

This clone was detected ten times or more. The chain has TRBV25-1 and TRBJ2-3, with TRBD1 identical over 9 bases. The germline gives CDR1 MGHDK, CDR2 SYGVNS. Unmatched junction bases numbered 15, after V lost 3 bases and J lost 5 bases. The CDR3 totals 18 residues. CDR3 coding DNA: TGTGCCAGCAGTGACGACCCAGGGACAGGGACAATCCTAGATACGCAGTATTTT. This translates into CASSDDPGTGTILDTQYF.

This clone was counted many times. The J gene is TRBJ2-3, the V gene TRBV5-1, with 7 bases identical to TRBD1. The CDR3 is 13 residues long. Germline V lookup: CDR1 SGHRS, CDR2 YFSETQ. The V segment lost 2 bases and the J segment 3 bases; nucleotides outside the gene matches: 0. CDR3 sequence reads: CASSLQGTDTQYF. CDR3 coding DNA: TGCGCCAGCAGCTTACAGGGGACAGATACGCAGTATTTT.

There are many counts of this clone. J is TRBJ1-3 and V is TRBV30; D unresolved. Germline-derived CDR1 and CDR2 are GTSNPN and SVGIG (reference sequence). V was pared by 3 bases and J by 1 base, with 7 bases between. The length of the CDR3 is 13 residues. The DNA of the CDR3 is TGTGCCTGGAGGTGGGGTTCTGGAAACACCATATATTTT. It translates to CAWRWGSGNTIYF.

This clone was seen at least ten times. Other DNA sequences in the sample encode the same CDR3. CDR3 nucleotides: TGTGCCAGCAGCTCGATTGGACTAGCTGGGACAGATACGCAGTATTTT. This codes for CASSSIGLAGTDTQYF. This chain joins TRBV7-6 and TRBJ2-3; TRBD2 agrees at 8 bases. Germline loops: CDR1 SGHVS, CDR2 FNYEAQ. V gave up 4 bases and J gave up 3 bases; unmatched junction bases: 9. The CDR3 has 16 residues.

This clone was observed at least ten times. The rearrangement uses TRBV4-1 and TRBJ2-7; D tentatively fits TRBD1 or TRBD2 (6 bases each). Trimming shortened V by 4 bases and J by 5 bases, and 21 bases separated the two germline ends. The CDR3 extends over 16 amino acids. Per germline, CDR1 MGHRA and CDR2 YSYEKL. The CDR3 protein is CASSRLGGQRNNEQYF. The CDR3 nucleotides read TGCGCCAGCAGCCGTCTGGGAGGACAGAGGAATAACGAGCAGTACTTC.

This clone turned up a few times. V is TRBV6-5 and J is TRBJ1-2; D is ambiguous. The CDR3 extends over 14 amino acids. Trimming removed 2 bases at V and 5 bases at J, with 12 bases between. CDR1 is MNHEY, CDR2 SVGAGI, per germline. The CDR3 DNA follows: TGTGCCAGCAGTTACAGGGAGGATTTGTATGGCTACACCTTC. This sequence encodes CASSYREDLYGYTF.

This clone was counted at least ten times. V and J are TRBV5-1 and TRBJ1-2, with 8 bases matching TRBD1. The CDR3 length is 14 residues. After removal of 4 bases from V and 7 bases from J, the junction contained 9 bases not matched to a gene. Germline lookup yields CDR1 SGHRS and CDR2 YFSETQ. The CDR3 region has the DNA TGCGCCAGCAGCCCAGGGGGACAGGCATCTGGCTACACCTTC. Protein product: CASSPGGQASGYTF.

This clone was found many times. This may arise from a read error, as a much more abundant clone is one base away. Other DNA sequences from this sample encode an identical CDR3 as well. J is TRBJ2-7 and V is TRBV12-3 or TRBV12-4; 7 bases are shared with TRBD1. V was pared by 4 bases and J by 3 bases, with 6 bases of the junction left unmatched. This CDR3 contains 14 residues. The CDR3 DNA is TGTGCCAGCAGTTCCCAGACAGGGAGCTACGAGCAGTACTTC. Protein: CASSSQTGSYEQYF.

The chain couples TRBV11-2 to TRBJ1-5, with no clear D. This CDR3 comprises 15 residues. V lost 5 bases and J 2 bases, leaving 13 bases between the germline ends. Germline V gene lookup returns CDR1 SGHAT and CDR2 FQNNGV. The CDR3 nucleotides are TGTGCCAGCAGCCTCGACCCCGGGCGCAATCAGCCCCAGCATTTT. It encodes CASSLDPGRNQPQHF.

Judged by abundance, this clone is medium-sized. The chain combines TRBV20-1 with TRBJ2-2, with D unresolved. V was pared by 6 bases and J by 4 bases, with 9 bases between. CDR1 and CDR2 (germline): DFQATT, SNEGSKA (reference sequence). CDR3 size: 12 residues. CDR3 nucleotide sequence: TGCAGTGCCAATGTCGTCACCGGGGAGCTGTTTTTT. Translation: CSANVVTGELFF.

The chain uses TRBV12-3 or TRBV12-4 and TRBJ2-1; D gene unclear. V shed 3 bases and J shed 5 bases, with 11 bases lying between them. This CDR3 contains 14 residues. CDR3 coding DNA: TGTGCCAGCAGTTTCCAGGCCGCTAACAATGAGCAGTTCTTC. It specifies CASSFQAANNEQFF.

This clone occurred many times. CDR3: CAWSVPSAPYNSPLHF. DNA for the CDR3: TGTGCCTGGAGTGTACCCTCGGCCCCCTATAATTCACCCCTCCACTTT. V usage is TRBV30 and J usage is TRBJ1-6, with D unresolved. Germline V gives CDR1 GTSNPN, CDR2 SVGIG (reference sequence). CDR3 length: 16 amino acids. V lost 0 bases to trimming and J lost 2 bases, with 11 bases between them.

This clone was counted many times. This may arise from a read error, as a much more abundant clone is one base away. V usage is TRBV11-1 and J usage is TRBJ2-1; TRBD2 matches at 10 bases. The CDR3 extends over 16 amino acids. J was trimmed by 6 bases and V by 5 bases; bases with no gene match: 10. CDR1 is SGHAT and CDR2 is FQDESV in the germline V gene (reference sequence). The CDR3 coding sequence is TGTGCCAGCAGCGGACGTCATAGCGGGAGGAGCAATGAGCAGTTCTTC. Encoded protein: CASSGRHSGRSNEQFF.

This clone showed up many times. It is likely a read error, because the conserved phenylalanine at the end of the CDR3 is missing. V usage is TRBV6-1 and J usage is TRBJ2-3; TRBD2 matches 10 bases. The germline gives CDR1 MNHNS, CDR2 SASEGT. The ends lost 9 bases at V and 5 bases at J; junction bases unmatched: 11. The CDR3 has 15 amino acids. The DNA of the CDR3 is TGTGCCAGTGCTCCGGGACTAGCGAGGAGAGATACGCAGTATTCT. Protein: CASAPGLARRDTQYS.

In this sample, this clone turned up many times. The chain carries TRBV5-1 and TRBJ2-5; D is tentatively TRBD1 or TRBD2 (5 bases each). CDR3 length: 15 amino acids. CDR1 and CDR2 from the germline V gene are SGHRS and YFSETQ. V was pared by 0 bases and J by 1 base, with 10 bases between. DNA for the CDR3: TGCGCCAGCAGCTTGGGCCCAGGGACCCAAGAGACCCAGTACTTC. Amino acids: CASSLGPGTQETQYF.

The rearrangement joins TRBV20-1 to TRBJ1-5; D gene uncertain. CDR3 length: 12 residues. Trimming pared 8 bases from V and 4 bases from J, leaving 12 bases between. CDR1 and CDR2 from the germline V gene are DFQATT and SNEGSKA (reference sequence). Here the CDR3 DNA reads TGCAGTTCTCGAAGTCAAAATCAGCCCCAGCATTTT. Its translation: CSSRSQNQPQHF.

This clone was counted many times. The CDR3 sequence: CASALSDLPGQGSYEQYF. In nucleotides, the CDR3 is TGTGCCAGCGCTTTATCGGACTTACCGGGACAGGGGTCCTACGAGCAGTACTTC. The rearrangement joins TRBV11-1 to TRBJ2-7; TRBD1 matches at 10 bases. The germline V gene has CDR1 SGHAT and CDR2 FQDESV (reference sequence). The CDR3 has 18 residues. J lost 1 base, V lost 8 bases, and 17 bases had no gene match.